Presented here are 18 T cell receptor beta chains from one specimen sequenced in a study of shared T cell receptors in the human thymus. Method: immunoSEQ multiplex PCR; TCRdb's copy keeps in-frame clones and lacks some. Of about 730,000 clones in the sample, approximately 85% are singletons; the top ten hold over 0.008%. The same sample was also used in a study of human thymus T cells.

The sequencing sample was made of thymocytes. The receptor set was obtained from a girl less than two years old with a congenital heart defect.

CDR3 amino acids: CASRFGPDRGGNQPQHF. In nucleotides, the CDR3 is TGTGCAAGTCGCTTTGGACCGGACAGGGGTGGCAATCAGCCCCAGCATTTT. The chain has TRBV12-2 and TRBJ1-5; the table's D gene call, TRBD1, was not cross checked with the DNA. TRBV12-2 is deemed a pseudogene. The CDR3 runs to 17 residues.

The chain has TRBV15 and TRBJ1-3; D remains unclear. Trimming removed 0 bases at V and 3 bases at J, with 18 bases between. CDR3 size: 18 residues. In germline, CDR1 is LNHNV, CDR2 YYDKDF (reference sequence). The CDR3, as DNA: TGTGCCACCAGCAGAGATTTGTGGCGGGGATTGTATGGAAACACCATATATTTT. It translates to CATSRDLWRGLYGNTIYF.

This clone turned up a few times. The chain employs TRBV19 and TRBJ1-1, with 7 nucleotides matching TRBD1. V shed 7 bases, J shed 4 bases, and the junction held 9 bases outside the gene matches. The CDR3 length is 14 residues. CDR1 is LNHDA, CDR2 SQIVND, per germline (reference sequence). CDR3 bases: TGTGCCAGTAACCGACCGGGACAGCGCACTGAAGCTTTCTTT. Its translation: CASNRPGQRTEAFF.

The chain is built from TRBV5-1 and TRBJ1-2; 11 bases fit TRBD1. V lost 1 base and J lost 9; bases outside the gene matches: 14. This CDR3 has 17 amino acids. Germline V gene sequence: CDR1 SGHRS, CDR2 YFSETQ. CDR3 loop: CASSLLGQGVHGRCYTF. The DNA of the CDR3 is TGCGCCAGCAGCTTGCTGGGACAGGGGGTTCACGGGCGGTGCTACACCTTC.

This chain uses TRBV6-4 with TRBJ1-2; a possible D gene is TRBD1 (5 bases). Trimming stripped 2 bases from V and 8 bases from J, with 9 bases between. This CDR3 contains 12 residues. The germline gives CDR1 MRHNA, CDR2 SNTAGT. The CDR3 here is CASSDQGRGYTF. The CDR3 DNA sequence: TGTGCCAGCAGTGACCAGGGTCGGGGCTACACCTTC.

This clone has a single count. CDR3 amino acids: CSAGGENTEAFF. The CDR3, as DNA: TGCAGCGCCGGGGGAGAGAACACTGAAGCTTTCTTT. The genes are TRBV29-1 and TRBJ1-1; a possible D gene is TRBD1 (5 bases). Trimming cost V 7 bases and J 1 base, with 10 bases left between them. CDR3 length: 12 amino acids. Germline V gene sequence: CDR1 SQVTM, CDR2 ANQGSEA. Complete variable domain (other parts from reference TRBV29-1 and TRBJ1-1): SAVISQKPSRDICQRGTSLTIQCQVDSQVTMMFWYRQQPGQSLTLIATANQGSEATYESGFVIDKFPISRPNLTFSTLTVSNMSPEDSSIYLCSAGGENTEAFFGQGTRLTVV.

The CDR3 here is CASSEATGEEAFF. As DNA, the CDR3 is TGTGCCAGCAGTGAAGCGACAGGGGAGGAGGCTTTCTTT. The V gene is TRBV6-1, the J gene TRBJ1-1; 8 bases line up with TRBD1. From germline, CDR1 is MNHNS and CDR2 SASEGT. This CDR3 is 13 amino acids long. J was trimmed by 11 bases and V by 0 bases; bases with no gene match: 5.

About this clone: Other nucleotide sequences from this sample produce the same CDR3. The chain has TRBV6-5 and TRBJ1-2; D is undetermined. The CDR3 length is 13 residues. V lost 0 bases and J lost 5, with 7 bases in between. The V gene's germline CDR1 is MNHEY and CDR2 SVGAGI. The CDR3 sequence is CASSYSGGYGYTF. The CDR3 DNA is TGTGCCAGCAGTTACTCTGGAGGGTATGGCTACACCTTC.

This chain links TRBV10-3 with TRBJ2-5; 11 positions match TRBD2. This CDR3 is 18 amino acids long. V dropped 3 bases and J dropped 2; count of bases not matched to a gene: 11. Per germline, CDR1 ENHRY and CDR2 SYGVKD. The CDR3 loop is CAISDSSQVAGGQETQYF. CDR3 nucleotides: TGTGCCATCAGTGACAGTTCGCAAGTAGCGGGGGGGCAAGAGACCCAGTACTTC.

This clone showed up just a few times. This chain links TRBV7-6 with TRBJ2-5, with D perhaps TRBD2 (6 bases). V was trimmed by 3 bases and J by 3 bases, leaving 26 bases between them. There are 19 residues in the CDR3. Per the germline V gene, CDR1 is SGHVS and CDR2 is FNYEAQ. CDR3 sequence reads: CASSFGPVWKGRREETQYF. For the CDR3, the DNA is TGTGCCAGCAGCTTCGGACCTGTATGGAAGGGGAGGAGAGAAGAGACCCAGTACTTC.

The gene calls are TRBV6-4 and TRBJ1-2; tentatively, D is TRBD1 (5 bases). The V gene's germline CDR1 is MRHNA and CDR2 SNTAGT. CDR3 length: 17 amino acids. Trimming pared 0 bases from V and 2 bases from J, leaving 16 bases between. DNA of the CDR3: TGTGCCAGCAGTGACTCCTTTTCAGGGCAGGAGAACTATGGCTACACCTTC. It encodes CASSDSFSGQENYGYTF.

The V call is TRBV15, the J call TRBJ1-5; TRBD1 might be the D (5 bases). The germline CDR1 and CDR2 sequences are LNHNV and YYDKDF (reference sequence). The ends were cut back, 5 bases at V and 4 bases at J, with 18 bases in the middle. This CDR3 has 16 amino acids. The CDR3 nucleotides are TGTGCCACCAGCCGAGGGACTGGATTTAAGAATCAGCCCCAGCATTTT. Translating gives CATSRGTGFKNQPQHF.

This sequence joins TRBV27 and TRBJ2-5; D is ambiguous. This CDR3 contains 15 residues. V lost 6 bases, J lost 1 base, and 15 bases lay in between. Germline loops: CDR1 MNHEY, CDR2 SMNVEV (reference sequence). CDR3 protein: CASSRVWRIQETQYF. The CDR3 DNA reads as TGTGCCAGCAGCCGCGTATGGCGGATCCAAGAGACCCAGTACTTC.

The chain joins TRBV5-6 to TRBJ2-3, with 12 bases fitting TRBD2. V lost 5 bases to trimming and J lost 0 bases; unmatched junction nucleotides: 13. Germline CDR1 SGHDT, CDR2 YYEEEE. The CDR3 contains 19 residues. DNA for the CDR3: TGTGCCAGCAGAATTCTACTAGCGGGGGGTGTGGGGAGCACAGATACGCAGTATTTT. Its protein product is CASRILLAGGVGSTDTQYF.

The chain has TRBV7-9 and TRBJ2-7; 12 bases agree with TRBD1. Germline V gene data show CDR1 as SEHNR and CDR2 as FQNEAQ (reference sequence). The CDR3 sequence is 15 residues long. V trimming: 3 bases; J trimming: 5 bases; junction bases outside the gene matches: 5. This chain's CDR3 is CASSFRDRGPHEQYF. CDR3 in DNA: TGTGCCAGCAGCTTTCGGGACAGGGGGCCCCACGAGCAGTACTTC.

This sequence joins TRBV7-8 and TRBJ2-3; D unresolved. The V gene's germline CDR1 is SGHVS and CDR2 FQNEAQ. The germline V and J ends were trimmed by 5 bases and 1 base, with 13 bases remaining between them. The CDR3 runs 15 residues. CDR3 residues: CASSLRRLGTDTQYF. CDR3 DNA sequence: TGTGCCAGCAGCCTACGGAGACTCGGCACAGATACGCAGTATTTT.

The chain couples TRBV11-3 to TRBJ2-7; TRBD2 is a possible D gene (5 bases). This CDR3 contains 13 residues. Germline V gene sequence: CDR1 SGHNT, CDR2 YENEEA. Trimming stripped 1 base from V and 2 bases from J, with 6 bases between. CDR3 protein: CASSLGRAYEQYF. The CDR3 bases are TGTGCCAGCAGCTTAGGGCGGGCCTACGAGCAGTACTTC.

The chain combines TRBV11-2 with TRBJ1-1, with D unclear. V lost 5 bases to trimming and J lost 5 bases, with 6 bases between them. The CDR3 length is 11 residues. In germline, CDR1 is SGHAT, CDR2 FQNNGV. CDR3 bases: TGTGCCAGCAGCCCCTTTACTGAAGCTTTCTTT. Amino acids: CASSPFTEAFF.